This passage covers 28 T cell receptor beta chains from one sample sequenced in a study of T-cell reconstitution after alpha-beta-depleted transplantation in children. Construction of the TCRbeta library involved unique molecular identifiers. TCRdb re-called the PCR reads with MiXCR, one entry per CDR3 protein. Here the sample spans about 610,000 distinct CDR3 sequences, 25% to 30% being singletons. The sequencing used PBMCs, collected before TCRalphabeta/CD19-depleted stem cell transplant. The receptors come from a boy younger than two with Wiskott-Aldrich syndrome, due to receive a stem cell transplant.

J is TRBJ1-2 and V is TRBV3-1, with D unresolved. This CDR3 has 13 amino acids. Trimming removed 0 bases from V and 6 bases from J, with 8 bases in between. Per the germline V gene, CDR1 is LGHDT and CDR2 is YNNKEL (reference sequence). The CDR3 sequence: CASSQEARNGYTF. The DNA for the CDR3 is TGTGCCAGCAGCCAAGAGGCCAGGAATGGCTACACCTTC.

This clonotype has more than one count but fewer than ten. The chain joins TRBV20-1 to TRBJ2-5, with TRBD2 identical over 8 bases. The CDR3 runs to 14 residues. Trimming at V came to 4 bases and at J to 5 bases, leaving 9 bases not matched to a gene. Per germline, CDR1 DFQATT and CDR2 SNEGSKA (reference sequence). CDR3 sequence (DNA): TGCAGTGCTAAGGCTAGCGGGTTGTGGGAGACCCAGTACTTC. Its translation: CSAKASGLWETQYF.

The rearrangement uses TRBV2 and TRBJ1-5; D unclear. The CDR3 is 13 amino acids. Looked up from germline, CDR1 is SNHLY and CDR2 is FYNNEI. Trimming removed 3 bases at V and 7 bases at J, with 10 bases between. DNA for the CDR3: TGTGCCAGCAGTGATCGGATAGGGCAGCCCCAGCATTTT. The encoded protein is CASSDRIGQPQHF.

The chain couples TRBV29-1 to TRBJ2-1, with D possibly matching TRBD2 (5 bases). Germline-derived CDR1 and CDR2 are SQVTM and ANQGSEA. Trimming left V 2 bases short and J 10 bases short, with 21 bases between. This CDR3 region has 15 residues. This CDR3 is CSVEYGVSRLWEQFF. DNA for the CDR3: TGCAGCGTTGAATACGGGGTGAGCCGCCTTTGGGAGCAGTTCTTC.

The CDR3: CASSLRSGREDYGYTF. The CDR3, as DNA: TGCGCCAGCAGCTTGCGGAGTGGCAGGGAGGACTATGGCTACACCTTC. The chain is built from TRBV5-1 and TRBJ1-2; a possible D gene is TRBD1 (5 bases). The CDR3 totals 16 residues. V lost 1 base, J lost 3 bases, and 16 bases lay in between. Per the germline V gene, CDR1 is SGHRS and CDR2 is YFSETQ.

The J gene is TRBJ2-3, the V gene TRBV7-3; D is unresolved. The CDR3 contains 13 residues. Trimming cost V 1 base and J 6 bases, with 8 bases left between them. Germline-derived CDR1 and CDR2 are SGHTA and FQGTGA. In nucleotides, the CDR3 is TGTGCCAGCAGCTTAAATGGATATGATACGCAGTATTTT. It codes for CASSLNGYDTQYF.

The sample holds a few counts of this clonotype. This chain connects TRBV5-1 to TRBJ1-1; no clear D gene. The CDR3 runs to 13 residues. CDR1 is SGHRS, CDR2 YFSETQ, per germline. The V end was cut by 2 bases, the J end by 4 bases, with 9 bases between. This CDR3 reads CASSLGPPTEAFF. CDR3 sequence (DNA): TGCGCCAGCAGCTTAGGTCCCCCCACTGAAGCTTTCTTT.

The chain is built from TRBV20-1 and TRBJ1-2; 8 bases map to TRBD1. Unmatched junction bases numbered 3, after V lost 5 bases and J lost 4 bases. Germline CDR1 and CDR2: DFQATT and SNEGSKA (reference sequence). The CDR3 has 12 residues. The CDR3 sequence is CSAQGQGYGYTF. The CDR3 bases are TGCAGTGCTCAAGGACAGGGCTATGGCTACACCTTC.

The chain recombines TRBV7-9 with TRBJ2-7; possible D gene TRBD2, 5 bases. Germline loops: CDR1 SEHNR, CDR2 FQNEAQ (reference sequence). The CDR3 contains 14 residues. The germline V and J ends were trimmed by 5 bases and 4 bases, with 15 bases remaining between them. In nucleotides, the CDR3 is TGTGCCAGCAGCCGGGGAATCTCTACGTACGAGCAGTACTTC. As protein: CASSRGISTYEQYF.

This chain links TRBV28 with TRBJ1-2; TRBD1 matches at 7 bases. V shed 3 bases and J 1 base; nucleotides not matched to a gene: 14. CDR1 and CDR2 from the germline V gene are MDHEN and SYDVKM. The CDR3 length is 18 residues. The CDR3 nucleotides read TGTGCCAGCAGTTTGAATCCGGCGACAGGGCCCTTTAACTATGGCTACACCTTC. As protein: CASSLNPATGPFNYGYTF.

The V and J genes are TRBV7-9 and TRBJ2-1; D is undetermined. The CDR3 has 16 amino acids. Trimming stripped 0 bases from V and 2 bases from J, with 11 bases between. Germline V gene lookup returns CDR1 SEHNR and CDR2 FQNEAQ (reference sequence). The CDR3 here is CASSLAGDVPYNEQFF. As DNA, the CDR3 is TGTGCCAGCAGCTTAGCCGGAGACGTCCCCTACAATGAGCAGTTCTTC.

This sequence joins TRBV20-1 and TRBJ2-5; D remains ambiguous. The germline gives CDR1 DFQATT, CDR2 SNEGSKA (reference sequence). V was cut by 3 bases and J by 4 bases, with 9 bases left in between. The CDR3 loop spans 12 amino acids. The CDR3 spells CSASLSRETQYF. DNA of the CDR3: TGCAGTGCTAGCCTATCCAGAGAGACCCAGTACTTC.

This chain links TRBV6-1 with TRBJ2-2; 9 positions match TRBD2. Germline V gene lookup returns CDR1 MNHNS and CDR2 SASEGT. The J segment lost 4 bases and the V segment lost 6 bases, leaving 9 bases of the junction unmatched. This CDR3 spans 16 amino acids. The CDR3 DNA reads as TGTGCCAGCAGCCACCTAGCGGGAAAGGGCACCGGGGAGCTGTTTTTT. Encoded protein: CASSHLAGKGTGELFF.

There are a few counts of this clonotype. The chain is built from TRBV7-9 and TRBJ1-2, with 11 bases matching TRBD1. CDR1 SEHNR and CDR2 FQNEAQ come from the germline V gene (reference sequence). The length of the CDR3 is 16 residues. V lost 5 bases, J lost 4 bases, and 9 bases stayed unmatched. The CDR3 DNA follows: TGTGCCAGCAGCCACCGGGACAGGGGGATTGGCTATGGCTACACCTTC. As protein: CASSHRDRGIGYGYTF.

This sequence joins TRBV20-1 and TRBJ2-2, with unresolved D. The CDR3 has 12 amino acids. Trimming took 5 bases from V and 1 from J, leaving 5 bases between them. In germline, CDR1 is DFQATT, CDR2 SNEGSKA (reference sequence). The CDR3 protein is CSAPKNTGELFF. In DNA form, the CDR3 reads TGCAGTGCTCCTAAGAACACCGGGGAGCTGTTTTTT.

This rearrangement joins TRBV12-3 or TRBV12-4 to TRBJ2-3, with TRBD2 identical over 7 bases. This CDR3 region has 15 residues. With V trimmed by 2 bases and J by 6 bases, 8 bases remained unmatched. CDR3 nucleotide sequence: TGTGCCAGCAGTTTACCTAGCGGACCGCGGGATACGCAGTATTTT. The encoded protein is CASSLPSGPRDTQYF.

The chain combines TRBV5-1 with TRBJ2-7; 7 nucleotides line up with TRBD2. Germline V gene sequence: CDR1 SGHRS, CDR2 YFSETQ. This CDR3 spans 15 amino acids. The V segment lost 3 bases and the J segment 7 bases; nucleotides outside the gene matches: 13. CDR3 sequence (DNA): TGCGCCAGCAGCTACTCCGGGCGGGAGAGCGGAGAGCAGTACTTC. This encodes CASSYSGRESGEQYF.

V usage is TRBV5-1 and J usage is TRBJ2-4, with a tentative D call TRBD1 (6 bases). Germline CDR1 reads SGHRS; CDR2 reads YFSETQ. Trimming stripped 1 base from V and 1 base from J, with 9 bases between. This CDR3 spans 15 amino acids. The CDR3 protein is CASSLQGSAKNIQYF. The CDR3 DNA reads as TGCGCCAGCAGCTTGCAGGGGAGCGCCAAAAACATTCAGTACTTC.

V gene TRBV5-1 combines with J gene TRBJ2-2; possible D gene TRBD2, 6 bases. Trimming took off 6 bases at V and 2 bases at J, with 11 bases between the two ends. The CDR3 has 14 amino acids. Germline V gives CDR1 SGHRS, CDR2 YFSETQ. CDR3 residues: CASNGGSNTGELFF. DNA for the CDR3: TGCGCCAGCAATGGAGGGAGTAACACCGGGGAGCTGTTTTTT.

The rearrangement uses TRBV10-2 and TRBJ1-3; D is undetermined. Trimming pared 3 bases from V and 0 bases from J, leaving 9 bases between. There are 15 residues in the CDR3. Germline CDR1 and CDR2: WSHSY and SAAADI. CDR3 loop: CASSERRVSGNTIYF. The CDR3 nucleotides read TGCGCCAGCAGTGAACGACGGGTCTCTGGAAACACCATATATTTT.

CDR3 protein: CAISSLHGDANTGELFF. CDR3 nucleotide sequence: TGTGCCATCAGTTCCTTACACGGAGATGCGAACACCGGGGAGCTGTTTTTT. V and J are TRBV10-3 and TRBJ2-2; D remains unclear. The CDR3 loop spans 17 amino acids. Germline CDR1 and CDR2: ENHRY and SYGVKD. V was trimmed by 5 bases and J by 0 bases, leaving 16 bases between them.

The chain uses TRBV5-1 and TRBJ2-5; D ambiguous. Germline CDR1 is SGHRS and CDR2 is YFSETQ. This CDR3 comprises 16 residues. The V end was cut by 0 bases, the J end by 1 base, with 13 bases between. The DNA for the CDR3 is TGCGCCAGCAGCTTGGCTTTGCAGGCAACCCAAGAGACCCAGTACTTC. Amino acid sequence: CASSLALQATQETQYF.

This clonotype was counted only a few times. This chain links TRBV20-1 with TRBJ2-5, with TRBD2 identical over 9 bases. The V and J ends lost 3 bases and 0 bases, in that order; junction bases with no gene match: 5. CDR1 and CDR2 from the germline V gene are DFQATT and SNEGSKA (reference sequence). The CDR3 consists of 15 residues. CDR3 sequence reads: CSASILAGNQETQYF. Written as DNA, the CDR3 is TGCAGTGCTAGTATTCTAGCGGGGAACCAAGAGACCCAGTACTTC.

In this sample, this clonotype turned up a few times. The rearrangement links TRBV13 to TRBJ2-7; TRBD1 aligns across 9 bases. The CDR3 has 14 amino acids. V shed 3 bases, J shed 6 bases, and the junction held 6 bases outside the gene matches. Germline lookup yields CDR1 PRHDT and CDR2 FYEKMQ (reference sequence). CDR3 nucleotide sequence: TGTGCCAGCAGCTTCGGGACAGGGTACGGCGAGCAGTACTTC. It translates to CASSFGTGYGEQYF.

For the CDR3, the DNA is TGTGCCAGCAGCCAAGATCACGGGGAGCTGTTTTTT. Encoded protein: CASSQDHGELFF. The chain combines TRBV14 with TRBJ2-2; D is unclear. Germline V gene lookup returns CDR1 SGHDN and CDR2 FVKESK. The ends were cut back, 0 bases at V and 7 bases at J, with 3 bases in the middle. The length of the CDR3 is 12 residues.

V usage is TRBV6-2 or TRBV6-3 and J usage is TRBJ2-1, with D hard to call. Germline values: CDR1 MNHEY, CDR2 SVGEGT. The CDR3 totals 16 residues. Deletions cut 5 bases from V and 8 bases from J, with 22 bases between. The CDR3 coding sequence is TGTGCCAGCAGTGATCCCGGGTCCTCACCTACCTATGAGCAGTTCTTC. It yields the protein CASSDPGSSPTYEQFF.

This chain connects TRBV20-1 to TRBJ2-1; D remains ambiguous. Germline CDR1 and CDR2: DFQATT and SNEGSKA (reference sequence). V was clipped by 5 bases and J by 0 bases, with 14 bases between them. This CDR3 contains 15 residues. The CDR3 DNA reads as TGCAGTGCTTCCCCGGGCGCCTACTCCTACAATGAGCAGTTCTTC. Translating gives CSASPGAYSYNEQFF.

This clonotype turned up a few times. The V call is TRBV18, the J call TRBJ2-3; D gene ambiguous. The CDR3 extends over 11 amino acids. V lost 2 bases and J 12 bases, leaving 9 bases between the germline ends. Germline values: CDR1 KGHSH, CDR2 LQKENI. In DNA form, the CDR3 reads TGTGCCAGCTCACCAGGTACCCTCCAGTATTTT. It encodes CASSPGTLQYF.